These T cell receptor beta chains were read from a single sample in a study of CD8+CD57+ T cells in acquired aplastic anemia. TCRdb re-called the reads with MiXCR, one entry per CDR3 protein. The repertoire holds 300,000 or so distinct CDR3 sequences, with under 60% as singletons. The specimen was sorted CD4+, CD8+, or CD8+CD57+ T cells (not recorded which) from PBMCs. Source of these receptors: a human donor with aplastic anemia. CDR3s include the opening cysteine and the closing phenylalanine or tryptophan. D genes are given only for firm matches. Size values are once, few and many counts, or a class for expanded clones, and some rows have none.

d_call	v_call	j_call	clone_size	cdr3_aa	cdr3_nt
NA	TRBV20-1	TRBJ1-1	NA	CSARGEDKDTEAFF	TGCAGTGCTAGAGGGGAAGACAAGGACACTGAAGCTTTCTTT
TRBD2	TRBV10-3	TRBJ2-7	NA	CAISEAGGRDYEQYF	TGTGCCATCAGTGAGGCCGGCGGGAGGGACTACGAGCAGTACTTC
TRBD2	TRBV29-1	TRBJ2-7	NA	CSAPEGGEGRRLRGDEQYF	TGCAGCGCCCCGGAGGGAGGGGAGGGGCGGCGGCTTCGGGGCGACGAGCAGTACTTC
NA	TRBV7-9	TRBJ1-1	few	CASSLAYSAGPEAFF	TGTGCCAGCAGCTTAGCGTATTCGGCAGGGCCTGAAGCTTTCTTT
TRBD2	TRBV7-3	TRBJ2-7	NA	CASGLGGGAGEQYF	TGTGCCAGCGGCTTAGGCGGGGGGGCAGGGGAGCAGTACTTC
TRBD2	TRBV20-1	TRBJ2-1	NA	CSAWGLAGGDSYNEQFF	TGCAGTGCGTGGGGACTAGCGGGAGGGGATTCCTACAATGAGCAGTTCTTC
TRBD2	TRBV3-1	TRBJ2-3	few	CASTPGLAGEDTQYF	TGTGCCAGCACCCCGGGACTAGCGGGAGAAGATACGCAGTATTTT
TRBD2	TRBV18	TRBJ2-1	few	CASSPGTSGENEQFF	TGTGCCAGCTCACCAGGGACTAGCGGGGAAAATGAGCAGTTCTTC
NA	TRBV19	TRBJ1-1	NA	CASSQTLNTEAFF	TGTGCCAGTAGTCAGACCCTAAACACTGAAGCTTTCTTT
TRBD1	TRBV19	TRBJ1-1	many	CASSSRQGAEAFF	TGTGCCAGTAGTAGCCGACAGGGGGCTGAAGCTTTCTTT
NA	TRBV7-3	TRBJ1-3	many	CASSSGASGNTIYF	TGTGCCAGCAGTTCGGGGGCGAGTGGAAACACCATATATTTT
NA	TRBV19	TRBJ1-2	once	CASSIIPPLAYGYTF	TGTGCCAGTAGTATAATTCCGCCGCTCGCCTATGGCTACACCTTC
TRBD2	TRBV12-3/TRBV12-4	TRBJ2-7	once	CASSLLLAGERGDEQYF	TGTGCCAGCAGTTTATTGCTAGCGGGAGAAAGGGGGGACGAGCAGTACTTC
NA	TRBV28	TRBJ2-6	once	CASSRGGSSGANVLTF	TGTGCCAGCAGCAGGGGTGGGTCCTCTGGGGCCAACGTCCTGACTTTC
TRBD2	TRBV20-1	TRBJ2-3	NA	CSARRSGSHGDTQYF	TGCAGTGCTAGACGAAGCGGGAGCCATGGAGATACGCAGTATTTT
TRBD1	TRBV10-3	TRBJ1-2	once	CATIRDSNYGYTF	TGTGCCACCATCCGGGACAGTAACTATGGCTACACCTTC
NA	TRBV24-1	TRBJ2-1	NA	CATSAERIYNEQFF	TGTGCCACCAGTGCCGAACGAATCTACAATGAGCAGTTCTTC
TRBD2	TRBV29-1	TRBJ2-1	NA	CSVASRLAGGLYNEQFF	TGCAGCGTTGCCAGTAGGCTAGCGGGAGGGCTCTACAATGAGCAGTTCTTC
TRBD2	TRBV5-4	TRBJ2-7	many	CASSRGGGRPDEQYF	TGTGCCAGCAGCCGGGGGGGGGGGCGTCCAGACGAGCAGTACTTC
NA	TRBV12-3/TRBV12-4	TRBJ2-2	NA	CASSSAGGPANTGELFF	TGTGCCAGCAGTTCCGCTGGGGGGCCAGCGAACACCGGGGAGCTGTTTTTT
NA	TRBV3-1	TRBJ2-7	many	CASSPYYEQYF	TGTGCCAGCAGCCCGTACTACGAGCAGTACTTC
TRBD1	TRBV6-5	TRBJ1-1	many	CASSFRGQGKAFF	TGTGCCAGCAGTTTCCGAGGACAGGGAAAAGCTTTCTTT
TRBD1	TRBV10-3	TRBJ2-1	NA	CAISGGRQGGDEQFF	TGTGCCATCAGTGGGGGGAGACAGGGGGGAGATGAGCAGTTCTTC
TRBD2	TRBV12-3/TRBV12-4	TRBJ2-7	NA	CASSLGGGVARSYEQYF	TGTGCCAGCAGTTTGGGCGGGGGGGTTGCCCGCTCCTACGAGCAGTACTTC
NA	TRBV6-2/TRBV6-3	TRBJ1-6	NA	CASTQTRDRVALGSPLHF	TGTGCCAGCACCCAGACCCGGGACCGAGTTGCTTTGGGTTCACCCCTCCACTTT
NA	TRBV5-6	TRBJ1-1	many	CASSFLEYTEAFF	TGTGCCAGCAGCTTTTTAGAGTACACTGAAGCTTTCTTT